In this sample, the clone carrying this TCR beta chain turned up a few times. The entry originates in a study of cytomegalovirus exposure and HLA in healthy donors. The CDR3 contains 14 residues. In germline, CDR1 is SEHNR, CDR2 FQNEAQ (reference sequence). Trimming left V 4 bases short and J 1 base short, with 8 bases between. The PCR was carried out with 60 Vbeta primers and 13 Jbeta primers. Assay: immunoSEQ multiplex PCR; the TCRdb copy retains only in-frame clones and omits some. The sample has some 150,000 clones; 85% to 90% are singletons. This TCR derives from a woman in her twenties or thirties in good health and CMV-seronegative. The chain employs TRBV7-9 and TRBJ1-3; no reliable D call. Sequencing used PBMCs. This CDR3 is CASSWGVSGNTIYF. CDR3 sequence (DNA): TGTGCCAGCAGCTGGGGAGTGTCTGGAAACACCATATATTTT. Full variable domain (outside the CDR3, taken from reference TRBV7-9 and TRBJ1-3): DTGVSQNPRHKITKRGQNVTFRCDPISEHNRLYWYRQTLGQGPEFLTYFQNEAQLEKSRLLSDRFSAERPKGSFSTLEIQRTEQGDSAMYLCASSWGVSGNTIYFGEGSWLTVV.